This entry features one T cell receptor (beta chain) sequence. The antigen is undetermined. This CDR3 is missing its conserved last phenylalanine or tryptophan, likely due to a read error. No cell sorting was done before RNA was extracted from the tissue. The normal lung tissue was taken more than 3 cm from the tumor edge. Chemotherapy-naive patients with new lung cancer underwent thoracic surgery in China, August–November 2014. This entry is derived from a study of tumor and adjacent non-tumor tissue in lung cancer. About the research overall: Patients were aged roughly 31 to 76, nine to eleven men and a handful of women, stage I to III. Each sample yielded 4 million to 4.5 million productive TCRbeta reads on average.

CDR1 LGHNA and CDR2 YNFKEQ come from the germline V gene. The CDR3 has 17 residues. The V segment lost 5 bases and the J segment 4 bases; nucleotides outside the gene matches: 11. Three rounds of nested PCR, following a modified ARM-PCR protocol, produced the TCRbeta library. MiXCR, applied by TCRdb to the multiplex PCR reads, yields one record per CDR3 protein. This table has 90,000 to 100,000 distinct CDR3 sequences, 80% appearing once. Study-level findings and limits: Tumor repertoires had a smaller top 100 clone share than normal lung.

This receptor was taken from a man between 60 and 75 years old with small cell lung cancer. The chain joins TRBV4-2 to TRBJ2-3, with 11 bases matching TRBD2. Sequencing was performed on distant non-tumor lung tissue. Written as DNA, the CDR3 is TGTGCCAGCAGCAAACATCTAGCGGGAGGCCTGGCAGATACGCAGTATATT. Residues: CASSKHLAGGLADTQYI.